Sequencing of this TCR beta chain was carried out in a study of T-cell reconstitution after alpha-beta-depleted transplantation in children. Study-level points and caveats: It was newly produced T cells that mostly accounted for T-cell counts and diversity one year after transplant. Alpha-beta T cells about two months after transplant reportedly derived from several hundred expanded graft clones.

Germline CDR1 and CDR2: MNHEY and SVGAGI. J gave up 4 bases and V 0 bases, and 8 bases lay outside the gene matches. CDR3 size: 17 residues. Unique molecular identifiers were built into the TCRbeta library. Via MiXCR, TCRdb re-called the PCR reads, giving one row per CDR3 protein. The table records roughly 200,000 distinct CDR3 sequences, under 13% of them present only once. This clonotype has a count of ten or more. The antigen remains unidentified. The genes are TRBV6-5 and TRBJ2-3; 9 bases fit TRBD2. This clonotype originated in a child less than two years old with acute myeloid leukemia, due to receive a stem cell transplant. Source: PBMCs, taken before TCRalphabeta/CD19-depleted stem cell transplant. In nucleotides, the CDR3 is TGTGCCAGCAGTTACTCGGTTAGCGGGAGTAGGGCAGATACGCAGTATTTT. Translating gives CASSYSVSGSRADTQYF.